This T cell receptor beta chain emerged from a study of blood T cell repertoires in COVID-19. Study-wide context: The analysed material was cDNA or gDNA that came from T cells, B-cell-depleted T cells, or PBMCs.

In this sample, this clone turned up once. The CDR3 totals 14 residues. Trimming removed 2 bases at V and 4 bases at J, with 11 bases between. Germline loops: CDR1 SGHTA, CDR2 FQGNSA. The table came from immunoSEQ multiplex PCR; TCRdb's copy has only in-frame clones and leaves some out. The top ten clones hold roughly 16% of a sample with 200,000 to 250,000 clones, around 90% of them seen once. Adults between roughly 18 and 95 years of age took part from some 25 US areas. Allocation to cohorts depended on clinical history reported by the participants. Exposed participants came across a COVID-19 case within 2 weeks before study entry.

Sequencing was done on a sample of PBMCs or T cells enriched from blood (not recorded which). This clonotype was obtained from a man in his thirties or forties who had been exposed to COVID-19. The chain employs TRBV7-2 and TRBJ2-5; D call uncertain. The CDR3 spells CASSLLPEVETQYF. CDR3 coding DNA: TGTGCCAGCAGCTTACTGCCTGAGGTAGAGACCCAGTACTTC.